This T cell receptor beta chain appears in the sequencing data of a study of cytomegalovirus exposure and HLA in healthy donors. About the research overall: Among the 350 to 500 donors who were genotyped, approximately 76% fell in the genetic ancestry cluster that is associated with self-reported Caucasian donors. Study outcomes and limitations: CMV serostatus was the only immune exposure information that was available.

Trimming left V 2 bases short and J 11 bases short, with 9 bases between. Looked up from germline, CDR1 is SNHLY and CDR2 is FYNNEI. This CDR3 contains 11 residues. Researchers ran the PCR with 60 Vbeta and 13 Jbeta primers. In the source study's methods: An analysis that came later counted 80 million or so unique TCR beta chains, 9 million to 12 million shared. The method was immunoSEQ multiplex PCR; TCRdb's version includes in-frame clones alone and lacks a portion of them. V and J calls and clone size are given by that table; D and trimming were obtained from the DNA. The data contain more than 100,000 clones, under 80% of them singletons. On this clone itself: The antigen remains unidentified.

What was sequenced was PBMCs. The receptor comes from a woman aged 18-29 years in good health and CMV-seropositive. The chain employs TRBV2 and TRBJ1-1; D perhaps matches TRBD1 (5 bases). The CDR3 DNA sequence: TGTGCCAGCAGTGAACAGGAGGGGGCTTTCTTT. Its protein product is CASSEQEGAFF.